The rows below give T cell receptor beta chains drawn from one sample of a study of T cell responses to AZD1222 COVID-19 vaccine. Measured with immunoSEQ multiplex PCR; TCRdb has only the in-frame clones, and not every one. The profile shows under 130,000 clones, 88% of them singletons. Sequenced material: peripheral blood, taken on day 0 of AZD1222 vaccination. The receptors were gathered from an adult in good health. CDR3s include the opening cysteine and the closing phenylalanine or tryptophan. The D gene is left open where the match is weak. A row's size may be missing; if present it is once, few, many or a size class.

>-|-|TRBV14|TRBJ1-2
CASSQFPRGYTF
TGTGCCAGCAGCCAATTCCCAAGGGGCTACACCTTC
>TRBD2|few|TRBV6-4|TRBJ2-1
CASSETSGSYNEQFF
TGTGCCAGCAGTGAGACTAGCGGATCCTACAATGAGCAGTTCTTC
>-|-|TRBV28|TRBJ1-2
CASSRNFGQNYGYTF
TGTGCCAGCAGCCGGAACTTCGGACAGAACTATGGCTACACCTTC
>-|-|TRBV6-5|TRBJ2-7
CASSRGAEQYF
TGTGCCAGCAGTAGGGGCGCCGAGCAGTACTTC
>-|-|TRBV12-5|TRBJ2-3
CASGLGEPRATDTQYF
TGTGCTAGTGGTTTGGGAGAGCCAAGGGCCACAGATACGCAGTATTTT
>TRBD1|-|TRBV9|TRBJ2-5
CASSPRQGFQETQYF
TGTGCCAGCAGCCCCCGACAGGGGTTTCAAGAGACCCAGTACTTC
>-|few|TRBV5-1|TRBJ2-3
CASRRSPTDTQYF
TGCGCCAGCAGAAGGTCCCCCACAGATACGCAGTATTTT
>TRBD1|-|TRBV15|TRBJ1-2
CATSRGGTGNYGYTF
TGTGCCACCAGCAGAGGTGGGACAGGAAACTATGGCTACACCTTC
>TRBD1|few|TRBV7-8|TRBJ1-2
CASSSRTGSSGYTF
TGTGCCAGCAGCTCAAGGACAGGGTCGAGTGGCTACACCTTC
>-|-|TRBV12-3/TRBV12-4|TRBJ2-4
CASSLADSKYF
TGTGCCAGCAGTTTGGCAGATTCAAAGTACTTC
>-|-|TRBV6-2/TRBV6-3|TRBJ1-2
CASSYGYGYTF
TGTGCCAGCAGTTATGGCTATGGCTACACCTTC
>TRBD1|once|TRBV7-9|TRBJ1-5
CASSFSGTGPLYSNQPQHF
TGTGCCAGCAGCTTTAGCGGGACAGGGCCCCTATATAGCAATCAGCCCCAGCATTTT
>-|-|TRBV7-9|TRBJ1-1
CASSSKTGTSVNTAGPEAFF
TGTGCCAGCAGCAGTAAGACAGGTACGTCTGTCAATACAGCAGGACCTGAAGCTTTCTTT